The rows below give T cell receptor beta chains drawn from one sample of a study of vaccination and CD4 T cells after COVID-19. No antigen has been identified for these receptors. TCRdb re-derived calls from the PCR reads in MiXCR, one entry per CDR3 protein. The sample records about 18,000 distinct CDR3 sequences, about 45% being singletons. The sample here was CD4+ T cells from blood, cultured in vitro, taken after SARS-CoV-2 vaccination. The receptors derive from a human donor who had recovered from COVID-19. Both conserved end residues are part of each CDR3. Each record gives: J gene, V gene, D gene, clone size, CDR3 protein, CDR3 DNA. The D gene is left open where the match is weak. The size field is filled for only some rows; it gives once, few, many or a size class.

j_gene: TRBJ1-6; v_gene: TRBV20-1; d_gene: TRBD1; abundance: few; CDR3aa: CSARDQGQGVNSPLHF; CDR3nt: TGCAGTGCTAGAGATCAAGGGCAGGGGGTGAATTCACCCCTCCACTTT
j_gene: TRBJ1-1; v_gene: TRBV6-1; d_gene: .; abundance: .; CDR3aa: CASSPGVVNTEALF; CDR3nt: TGTGCCAGCAGTCCAGGGGTGGTGAACACTGAAGCTCTCTTT
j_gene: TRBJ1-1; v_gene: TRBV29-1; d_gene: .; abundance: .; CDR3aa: CSVAVNTEAFF; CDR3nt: TGCAGCGTTGCCGTGAACACTGAAGCTTTCTTT
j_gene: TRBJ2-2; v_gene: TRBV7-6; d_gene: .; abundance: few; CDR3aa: CASSLHPGELFF; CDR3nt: TGTGCCAGCAGCTTACACCCCGGGGAGCTGTTTTTT
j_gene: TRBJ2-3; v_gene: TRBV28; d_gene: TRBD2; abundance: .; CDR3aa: CASRTGLAGYTDTQYF; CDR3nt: TGTGCCAGCAGGACGGGACTAGCGGGATACACAGATACGCAGTATTTT
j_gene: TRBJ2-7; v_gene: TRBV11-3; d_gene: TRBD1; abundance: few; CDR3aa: CASSSQRDRAYEQYF; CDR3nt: TGTGCCAGCAGCTCCCAGCGGGACAGGGCCTACGAGCAGTACTTC
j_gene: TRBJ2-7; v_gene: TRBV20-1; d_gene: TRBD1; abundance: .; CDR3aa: CSAQGQETSYEQYF; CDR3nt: TGCAGTGCTCAGGGACAGGAGACCTCCTACGAGCAGTACTTC
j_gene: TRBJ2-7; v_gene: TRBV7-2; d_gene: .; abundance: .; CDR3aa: CASSSTGPYEQYF; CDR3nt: TGTGCCAGCAGCTCCACAGGGCCCTACGAGCAGTACTTC
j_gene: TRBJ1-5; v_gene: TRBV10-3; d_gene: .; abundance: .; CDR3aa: CAISDAERGPPQPQHF; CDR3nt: TGTGCCATCAGTGACGCGGAGAGGGGACCCCCTCAGCCCCAGCATTTT
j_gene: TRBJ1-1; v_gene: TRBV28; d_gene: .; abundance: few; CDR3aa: CATMPSWSTEAFF; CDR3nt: TGTGCCACCATGCCAAGCTGGAGCACTGAAGCTTTCTTT
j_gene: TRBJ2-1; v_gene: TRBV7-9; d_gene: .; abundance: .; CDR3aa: CASSLGRMSSYNEQFF; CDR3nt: TGTGCCAGCAGCTTAGGCCGGATGAGCTCCTACAATGAGCAGTTCTTC
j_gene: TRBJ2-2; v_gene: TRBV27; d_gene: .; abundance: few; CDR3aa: CASSLQGGTGELFF; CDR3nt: TGTGCCAGCAGTCTACAGGGTGGGACCGGGGAGCTGTTTTTT
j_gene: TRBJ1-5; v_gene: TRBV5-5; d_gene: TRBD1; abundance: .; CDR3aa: CASSSTGGRQPQHF; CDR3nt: TGTGCCAGCAGCTCAACAGGGGGCAGGCAGCCCCAGCATTTT
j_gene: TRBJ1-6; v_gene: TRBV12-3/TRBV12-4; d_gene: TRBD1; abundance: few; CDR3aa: CASSHRGRWAPLHF; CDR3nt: TGTGCCAGCAGCCACAGGGGGCGCTGGGCACCCCTCCACTTT